This is a list of T cell receptor beta chains from one sample in a study of preoperative IRX-2 immunotherapy in early breast cancer. Profiled with immunoSEQ multiplex PCR; TCRdb holds only in-frame clones, not every one. The sample lists more than 20,000 clones, 78% occurring once. The source was lymph node tissue, collected before IRX-2 immunotherapy. These receptors were obtained from a human donor with breast cancer. Each CDR3 is given with its conserved first and last residue. The D gene is left open where the match is weak. Where a row states a size, it is once, few, many or the class of an expanded clone; other rows omit it.

CDR3 DNA | CDR3 protein | clone size | CDR3 length | J gene | V gene | D gene
TGTGCCAGCAGCTTGAAACAGAGGAACACTGAAGCTTTCTTT | CASSLKQRNTEAFF | NA | 14 | TRBJ1-1 | TRBV11-3 | NA
TGTGCCAGCAGCCCCCACGGAGGTCGGGGGGCCGTAAATGAGCAGTTCTTC | CASSPHGGRGAVNEQFF | NA | 17 | TRBJ2-1 | TRBV11-3 | NA
TGTGCCATCAGTGAGGGAATCAATCAGCCCCAGCATTTT | CAISEGINQPQHF | NA | 13 | TRBJ1-5 | TRBV10-3 | NA
TGTGCCAGCAGCTTGCCGGCCAGGGGGAACACTGAAGCTTTCTTT | CASSLPARGNTEAFF | NA | 15 | TRBJ1-1 | TRBV11-3 | NA
TGTGCCAGCAGCCCAATGAGTCTCCCGGAGACCCAGTACTTC | CASSPMSLPETQYF | NA | 14 | TRBJ2-5 | TRBV11-3 | NA
TGTGCCAGCAGTTACCGGGACACCTCAACTAATGAAAAACTGTTTTTT | CASSYRDTSTNEKLFF | NA | 16 | TRBJ1-4 | TRBV6-8 | NA
TGTGCCAGCAGCCCTTGGACAGGGGGTAACACCGGGGAGCTGTTTTTT | CASSPWTGGNTGELFF | once | 16 | TRBJ2-2 | TRBV14 | TRBD1
TGTGCCAGCAGTTTAAAGAGCTGGAGGGGGGCCACTGAAGCTTTCTTT | CASSLKSWRGATEAFF | NA | 16 | TRBJ1-1 | TRBV28 | NA
TGCAGCGTTGAAGATCTCAGGACAGGGGACTATGGCTACACCTTC | CSVEDLRTGDYGYTF | once | 15 | TRBJ1-2 | TRBV29-1 | TRBD1
TGCAGCGTCATAGCGGAACTACTCACCAATGAGCAGTTCTTC | CSVIAELLTNEQFF | NA | 14 | TRBJ2-1 | TRBV29-1 | NA
TGTGCCAGCAGTTTTCGAGGGGGTTGGCAAGAGACCCAGTACTTC | CASSFRGGWQETQYF | NA | 15 | TRBJ2-5 | TRBV28 | NA
TGTGCCAGCAGTTACGTTCCGGAGTCTGAAAAACTGTTTTTT | CASSYVPESEKLFF | NA | 14 | TRBJ1-4 | TRBV6-8 | NA
TGTGCCAGCAGTTACGCCACTAGCACAGATACGCAGTATTTT | CASSYATSTDTQYF | few | 14 | TRBJ2-3 | TRBV6-8 | NA
TGTGCCAGCTCCGCCTTTTGGGGGGTCAATCAGCCCCAGCATTTT | CASSAFWGVNQPQHF | NA | 15 | TRBJ1-5 | TRBV28 | NA
TGTGCCAGCAGCTTCTTGGGGTTGGGAAATCAGCCCCAGCATTTT | CASSFLGLGNQPQHF | NA | 15 | TRBJ1-5 | TRBV7-1 | NA
TGTGCCAGCAGTGCCCCTAAGGGACGAAGGAATTCACCCCTCCACTTT | CASSAPKGRRNSPLHF | NA | 16 | TRBJ1-6 | TRBV28 | NA
TGTGCCAGCAGTCCCACGATAGGACCGGGAGAGACCCAGTACTTC | CASSPTIGPGETQYF | NA | 15 | TRBJ2-5 | TRBV25-1 | NA
TGTGCCAGCAGCTACGGGAAAACTAATGAAAAACTGTTTTTT | CASSYGKTNEKLFF | NA | 14 | TRBJ1-4 | TRBV11-3 | NA
TGTGCCAGTAGTATCACCGGGACTAGGGACACAGATACGCAGTATTTT | CASSITGTRDTDTQYF | NA | 16 | TRBJ2-3 | TRBV19 | TRBD2
TGTGCCAGTTTTTCCGAGGAGGCGGAGACCCAGTACTTC | CASFSEEAETQYF | NA | 13 | TRBJ2-5 | TRBV19 | NA
TGTGCCAGTACCCTTATGGACGGTTCCAATCAGCCCCAGCATTTT | CASTLMDGSNQPQHF | NA | 15 | TRBJ1-5 | TRBV19 | NA
TGTGCCAGCTCACCAGTAACAGGGGCCAACACTGAAGCTTTCTTT | CASSPVTGANTEAFF | NA | 15 | TRBJ1-1 | TRBV18 | TRBD1
TGCGCCAGCAGTTACGGGGGTTTCGCTGAAGCTTTCTTT | CASSYGGFAEAFF | few | 13 | TRBJ1-1 | TRBV23-1 | NA
TGTGCCAGCAGTGCGAGTAACACTGCGAACACTGAAGCTTTCTTT | CASSASNTANTEAFF | NA | 15 | TRBJ1-1 | TRBV7-4 | NA
TGTGCCAGCAGCCCACCAAGAGATATCTCTGCGAATTCACCCCTCCACTTT | CASSPPRDISANSPLHF | NA | 17 | TRBJ1-6 | TRBV28 | NA
TGTGCCAGTAGTATAGTGGCAGGGGTGAGCAATCAGCCCCAGCATTTT | CASSIVAGVSNQPQHF | NA | 16 | TRBJ1-5 | TRBV19 | NA
TGTGCCAGCAGGTCTGCGGGGACTAGCGGGGTGGACGAGCAGTACTTC | CASRSAGTSGVDEQYF | once | 16 | TRBJ2-7 | TRBV7-5 | NA
TGTGCCAGCAGTTACCGGGGCACAAGTGGAAACACTGAAGCTTTCTTT | CASSYRGTSGNTEAFF | NA | 16 | TRBJ1-1 | TRBV6-8 | NA
TGTGCCAGCAGTTACATCGGATCTGCAGATACGCAGTATTTT | CASSYIGSADTQYF | NA | 14 | TRBJ2-3 | TRBV6-8 | NA
TGCGCCAGCAGCTTGTCCCCCTTAAGCTACACAGATACGCAGTATTTT | CASSLSPLSYTDTQYF | NA | 16 | TRBJ2-3 | TRBV5-1 | NA
TGCGCCAGCAGTTATTTGGGACGGCGCTCTGGAAACACCATATATTTT | CASSYLGRRSGNTIYF | NA | 16 | TRBJ1-3 | TRBV5-1 | NA
TGTGCCTGGAGCCCACGAGGGCGGACTAATGAAAAACTGTTTTTT | CAWSPRGRTNEKLFF | NA | 15 | TRBJ1-4 | TRBV30 | NA
TGTGCCAGCAGTGACTCGGAGATACCACCCTACACCTTC | CASSDSEIPPYTF | NA | 13 | TRBJ1-2 | TRBV6-8 | NA
TGCGCCAGCAGCATCGGGACGCTGAACACTGAAGCTTTCTTT | CASSIGTLNTEAFF | NA | 14 | TRBJ1-1 | TRBV5-1 | NA
TGTGCCGCCATTAGGGGGGGATTGCGTGGCTACACCTTC | CAAIRGGLRGYTF | NA | 13 | TRBJ1-2 | TRBV6-8 | NA
TGTGCCAGCAGCCCTTACGGAAACTATGGCTACACCTTC | CASSPYGNYGYTF | NA | 13 | TRBJ1-2 | TRBV14 | NA
TGCGCCAGCAGTGAGGGACCGATCCTTGAAGCTTTCTTT | CASSEGPILEAFF | NA | 13 | TRBJ1-1 | TRBV10-2 | NA
TGTGCCACTTTCCGGCGGGACGTTGGCTATGGCTACACCTTC | CATFRRDVGYGYTF | few | 14 | TRBJ1-2 | TRBV28 | NA
TGCAGCGTTGATGGGACAGGGGGGCCTCGGGGCTACACCTTC | CSVDGTGGPRGYTF | NA | 14 | TRBJ1-2 | TRBV29-1 | TRBD1
TGTGCCAGCAGTTACGTAACAGGGGGCGCAGCGGATACGCAGTATTTT | CASSYVTGGAADTQYF | NA | 16 | TRBJ2-3 | TRBV6-8 | TRBD1
TGTGCCAGCACCCCGGGCCCGGGGAACAATCAGCCCCAGCATTTT | CASTPGPGNNQPQHF | NA | 15 | TRBJ1-5 | TRBV7-7 | NA
TGTGCCAGCAGCCAAGAGGAGCGGCGGGGCAATGAGCAGTTCTTC | CASSQEERRGNEQFF | NA | 15 | TRBJ2-1 | TRBV7-4 | NA
TGCAGCGTTGGGGACCAACCGAACACTGAAGCTTTCTTT | CSVGDQPNTEAFF | few | 13 | TRBJ1-1 | TRBV29-1 | NA
TGTGCCAGCAGCTTGGGGACCGGGACAGGGGTGACAGATACGCAGTATTTT | CASSLGTGTGVTDTQYF | NA | 17 | TRBJ2-3 | TRBV11-3 | TRBD1
TGTGCCAGCAGCAGACAGGGGGTTCCCTCAAACACCGGGGAGCTGTTTTTT | CASSRQGVPSNTGELFF | NA | 17 | TRBJ2-2 | TRBV6-8 | TRBD1
TGTGCCAGCAGCCCGGGGGGGCAGGGCTCCAATGAGCAGTTCTTC | CASSPGGQGSNEQFF | NA | 15 | TRBJ2-1 | TRBV6-4 | TRBD2
TGCAGCGTTGAAGATGGGCGTAACGGAAACACCATATATTTT | CSVEDGRNGNTIYF | NA | 14 | TRBJ1-3 | TRBV29-1 | NA
TGTGCCAGCACCTACGGGACGCACTATGGCTACACCTTC | CASTYGTHYGYTF | NA | 13 | TRBJ1-2 | TRBV6-8 | NA
TGTGCCAGCTTCCCCGGGGGGAGGAACACTGAAGCTTTCTTT | CASFPGGRNTEAFF | NA | 14 | TRBJ1-1 | TRBV6-8 | NA
TGTGCCAGCAGTTACCCCCCGGAGGACGAGCAGTACTTC | CASSYPPEDEQYF | NA | 13 | TRBJ2-7 | TRBV6-8 | NA
TGTGCCAGCAGCCCAAGTTTTAGCACAGATACGCAGTATTTT | CASSPSFSTDTQYF | NA | 14 | TRBJ2-3 | TRBV11-3 | NA
TGCGCCAGCAGCTTTGGGACAGGGATGGAATCACCCCTCCACTTT | CASSFGTGMESPLHF | NA | 15 | TRBJ1-6 | TRBV5-1 | TRBD1
TGCGCCAGCAGCCTTAGACAGGGTCGGGAGACCCAGTACTTC | CASSLRQGRETQYF | NA | 14 | TRBJ2-5 | TRBV5-1 | TRBD1
TGTGCCAGCAGTTTCCGGGACAGGGCAAATCAGCCCCAGCATTTT | CASSFRDRANQPQHF | NA | 15 | TRBJ1-5 | TRBV28 | TRBD1
TGTGCCAGCATGGTAAGGGAGAAAGAGCAGTTCTTC | CASMVREKEQFF | NA | 12 | TRBJ2-1 | TRBV6-4 | NA
TGTGCCAGCGCTCTCCTGAAGGACACTGAAGCTTTCTTT | CASALLKDTEAFF | NA | 13 | TRBJ1-1 | TRBV6-8 | NA
TGTGCCAGCAACCCGACGGCAGTAAATTCACCCCTCCACTTT | CASNPTAVNSPLHF | once | 14 | TRBJ1-6 | TRBV11-3 | NA
TGTGCCAGCAGCCCCCGGGACAGGCTAAACTCTGGGGCCAACGTCCTGACTTTC | CASSPRDRLNSGANVLTF | NA | 18 | TRBJ2-6 | TRBV11-3 | TRBD1
TGTGCCAGCAGTGACCCCACAGGGGGCGAGGAAAAACTGTTTTTT | CASSDPTGGEEKLFF | few | 15 | TRBJ1-4 | TRBV6-8 | TRBD1